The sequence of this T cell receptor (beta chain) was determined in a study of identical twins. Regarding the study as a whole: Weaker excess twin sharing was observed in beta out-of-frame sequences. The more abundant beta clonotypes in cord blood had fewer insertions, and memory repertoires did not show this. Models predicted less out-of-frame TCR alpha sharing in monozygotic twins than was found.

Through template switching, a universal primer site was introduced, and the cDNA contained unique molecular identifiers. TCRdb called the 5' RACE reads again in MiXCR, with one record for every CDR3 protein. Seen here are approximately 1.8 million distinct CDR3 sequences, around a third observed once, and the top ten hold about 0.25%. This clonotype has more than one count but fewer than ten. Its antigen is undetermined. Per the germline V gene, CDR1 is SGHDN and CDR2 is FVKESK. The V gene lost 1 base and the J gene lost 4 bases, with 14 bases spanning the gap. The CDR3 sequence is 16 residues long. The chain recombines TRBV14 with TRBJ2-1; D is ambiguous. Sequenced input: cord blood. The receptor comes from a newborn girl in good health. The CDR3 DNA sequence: TGTGCCAGCAGCCAAGCCGCCAGGCGTCCATACAATGAGCAGTTCTTC. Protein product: CASSQAARRPYNEQFF. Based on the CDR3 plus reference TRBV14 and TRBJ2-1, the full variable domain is EAGVTQFPSHSVIEKGQTVTLRCDPISGHDNLYWYRRVMGKEIKFLLHFVKESKQDESGMPNNRFLAERTGGTYSTLKVQPAELEDSGVYFCASSQAARRPYNEQFFGPGTRLTVL.